A single sample is the source of the 22 T cell receptor beta chains below, sequenced in a study of early stage breast cancer tumors. Data came from immunoSEQ multiplex PCR; TCRdb stores just in-frame clones and leaves some out. This table has roughly 8,400 clones, 77% appearing once. The sequenced sample was normal breast tissue next to the tumor. These receptor sequences come from a person in their sixties with breast cancer.

The rearrangement links TRBV5-1 to TRBJ2-6, with 8 bases that match TRBD1. This CDR3 spans 15 amino acids. CDR1 is SGHRS and CDR2 is YFSETQ in the germline V gene. The V segment lost 7 bases and the J segment 2 bases; nucleotides outside the gene matches: 5. In DNA form, the CDR3 reads TGCGCCAGCGGACAGGGCGGTGCTGGGGCCAACGTCCTGACTTTC. This translates into CASGQGGAGANVLTF.

Only a few counts were recorded for this clone. The chain has TRBV4-2 and TRBJ1-1, with D uncertain. The V gene lost 4 bases and the J gene lost 2 bases, with 11 bases spanning the gap. The CDR3 sequence is 14 residues long. From germline, CDR1 is LGHNA and CDR2 YNFKEQ. CDR3 in amino acids: CASSLGSTNTEAFF. In DNA, the CDR3 is TGTGCCAGCAGCCTGGGTTCGACCAACACTGAAGCTTTCTTT.

This chain joins TRBV28 and TRBJ2-5; D gene ambiguous. This CDR3 spans 15 amino acids. The germline gives CDR1 MDHEN, CDR2 SYDVKM. V was shortened by 7 bases and J by 2 bases, with 17 bases between the two germline ends. DNA for the CDR3: TGTGCCAGCAACAAGAGTCGGTGGTATCAAGAGACCCAGTACTTC. As protein: CASNKSRWYQETQYF.

This clone was seen a few times. The chain has TRBV7-6 and TRBJ1-5; D ambiguous. Germline CDR1 is SGHVS and CDR2 is FNYEAQ. V lost 5 bases and J 4 bases, leaving 15 bases between the germline ends. This CDR3 spans 15 amino acids. CDR3 amino acids: CASSPGGEANQPQHF. The CDR3, as DNA: TGTGCCAGCAGCCCCGGCGGGGAGGCGAATCAGCCCCAGCATTTT. The full variable domain, its missing parts supplied by reference TRBV7-6 and TRBJ1-5, is GAGVSQSPRYKVTKRGQDVALRCDPISGHVSLYWYRQALGQGPEFLTYFNYEAQQDKSGLPNDRFSAERPEGSISTLTIQRTEQRDSAMYRCASSPGGEANQPQHFGDGTRLSIL.

The rearrangement links TRBV4-1 to TRBJ1-1, with unresolved D. The CDR3 runs 16 residues. The V end lost 0 bases, the J end lost 1 base, and 12 bases lay between the germline ends. Germline V gives CDR1 MGHRA, CDR2 YSYEKL. CDR3 in DNA: TGCGCCAGCAGCCAAGAAGGTCTGGGTCGGAACACTGAAGCTTTCTTT. As protein: CASSQEGLGRNTEAFF.

The J gene is TRBJ2-7, the V gene TRBV2, with D tentatively TRBD2 (5 bases). The germline V and J ends were trimmed by 4 bases and 8 bases, with 12 bases remaining between them. Germline V gives CDR1 SNHLY, CDR2 FYNNEI. This CDR3 comprises 12 residues. The CDR3 region has the DNA TGTGCCAGCAGTGCCGGGGAAACCCAGCAGTACTTC. Translation: CASSAGETQQYF.

This clone was seen only a few times. This sequence joins TRBV19 and TRBJ2-7; D remains ambiguous. Germline lookup yields CDR1 LNHDA and CDR2 SQIVND (reference sequence). The CDR3 sequence is 11 residues long. Trimming cost V 5 bases and J 6 bases, with 8 bases left between them. This chain's CDR3 is CASSANGEQYF. The CDR3 DNA follows: TGTGCCAGTAGTGCCAACGGCGAGCAGTACTTC. Together with reference TRBV19 and TRBJ2-7, the CDR3 gives the full variable domain: DGGITQSPKYLFRKEGQNVTLSCEQNLNHDAMYWYRQDPGQGLRLIYYSQIVNDFQKGDIAEGYSVSREKKESFPLTVTSAQKNPTAFYLCASSANGEQYFGPGTRLTVT.

This clone came up a few times. The chain has TRBV29-1 and TRBJ1-2; D might be TRBD1 (6 bases). CDR1 SQVTM and CDR2 ANQGSEA come from the germline V gene. V was trimmed by 7 bases and J by 3 bases, leaving 18 bases between them. This CDR3 spans 14 amino acids. The CDR3 loop is CSGSGDAGDYGYTF. The CDR3 nucleotides are TGCAGCGGGAGTGGTGATGCAGGGGACTATGGCTACACCTTC.

This clone came up a few times. The rearrangement links TRBV25-1 to TRBJ1-1; D perhaps matches TRBD1 (6 bases). CDR1 is MGHDK, CDR2 SYGVNS, per germline. The germline V and J ends were trimmed by 5 bases and 4 bases, with 17 bases remaining between them. The CDR3 is 15 residues long. CDR3: CASSPMDSWGTEAFF. In DNA, the CDR3 is TGTGCCAGCAGTCCCATGGACAGTTGGGGCACTGAAGCTTTCTTT.

The chain uses TRBV30 and TRBJ2-5; D uncertain. Trimming shortened V by 4 bases and J by 6 bases, and 12 bases separated the two germline ends. The CDR3 runs 12 residues. From germline, CDR1 is GTSNPN and CDR2 SVGIG (reference sequence). CDR3 in DNA: TGTGCCTGGACCTACTTGGTCCAGACCCAGTACTTC. It is translated as CAWTYLVQTQYF.

The chain employs TRBV7-9 and TRBJ2-7; D might be TRBD1 or TRBD2, each matching 5 bases. The CDR3 spans 12 residues. V was cut by 5 bases and J by 4 bases, with 9 bases left in between. Per germline, CDR1 SEHNR and CDR2 FQNEAQ (reference sequence). The CDR3 loop reads CASSRQRYEQYF. The CDR3 DNA follows: TGTGCCAGCAGCCGACAGCGGTACGAGCAGTACTTC.

The rearrangement uses TRBV4-2 and TRBJ1-3, with 7 bases aligning to TRBD1. V lost 3 bases, J lost 5 bases, and 7 bases stayed unmatched. Germline CDR1 LGHNA, CDR2 YNFKEQ. This CDR3 spans 15 amino acids. The CDR3 coding sequence is TGTGCCAGCAGCCAGGCCCGGGACAGAAGAAACACCATATATTTT. The encoded protein is CASSQARDRRNTIYF.

Remarks on this clone: The sample contains more than one DNA sequence encoding this CDR3. The genes are TRBV4-2 and TRBJ1-5, with D perhaps TRBD1 (6 bases). Trimming stripped 1 base from V and 8 bases from J, with 12 bases between. The CDR3 totals 14 residues. Germline lookup yields CDR1 LGHNA and CDR2 YNFKEQ. The CDR3 DNA sequence: TGTGCCAGCAGCCAAGTTGGGGGGCGGGAGCCCCAGCATTTT. Translating it yields CASSQVGGREPQHF.

The chain's CDR3 is CASSDYSTGPKNYGYTF. Here the CDR3 DNA reads TGTGCCAGCAGTGATTATTCCACAGGTCCTAAAAACTATGGCTACACCTTC. The V gene is TRBV6-1, the J gene TRBJ1-2; D is perhaps TRBD1 (5 bases). The CDR3 contains 17 residues. CDR1 MNHNS and CDR2 SASEGT come from the germline V gene. With 3 bases removed from V and 2 bases from J, the gap between germline ends came to 19 bases.

The rearrangement links TRBV7-8 to TRBJ2-5; D is undetermined. Deletions cut 3 bases from V and 4 bases from J, with 6 bases between. Germline-derived CDR1 and CDR2 are SGHVS and FQNEAQ. The CDR3 runs to 12 residues. The CDR3 loop is CASSFGRETQYF. CDR3 in DNA: TGTGCCAGCAGCTTTGGCCGAGAGACCCAGTACTTC.

The chain uses TRBV2 and TRBJ2-7, with 11 positions matching TRBD2. From germline, CDR1 is SNHLY and CDR2 FYNNEI. V was pared by 2 bases and J by 2 bases, with 2 bases of the junction left unmatched. This CDR3 comprises 15 residues. The CDR3 sequence: CASSERLAGPYEQYF. CDR3 coding DNA: TGTGCCAGCAGTGAACGACTAGCGGGACCCTACGAGCAGTACTTC.

This clone has just one count. The gene calls are TRBV28 and TRBJ1-2, with 7 bases that match TRBD1. The length of the CDR3 is 17 residues. J was trimmed by 4 bases and V by 7 bases; bases with no gene match: 18. Looked up from germline, CDR1 is MDHEN and CDR2 is SYDVKM. The CDR3 DNA reads as TGTGCCAGCACCCTACCTCCCCGACAGGGACTTGCCTATGGCTACACCTTC. Translation gives CASTLPPRQGLAYGYTF.

The chain joins TRBV18 to TRBJ2-2; D call uncertain. This CDR3 is 12 amino acids long. The V gene's germline CDR1 is KGHSH and CDR2 LQKENI. Trimming left V 3 bases short and J 4 bases short, with 3 bases between. The CDR3 DNA reads as TGTGCCAGCTCACCGCGCACCGGGGAGCTGTTTTTT. It is translated as CASSPRTGELFF.

The rearrangement uses TRBV12-1 and TRBJ2-6; the table's D call of TRBD1 was not tested on the DNA. TRBV12-1 is an annotated pseudogene. The CDR3 loop spans 17 amino acids. The CDR3 here is CASSSLIGQSRANVLTF. CDR3 nucleotide sequence: TGTGCCAGCAGCTCGCTTATAGGACAAAGTCGGGCCAACGTCCTGACTTTC.

This rearrangement joins TRBV11-2 to TRBJ2-2; D remains ambiguous. Germline-derived CDR1 and CDR2 are SGHAT and FQNNGV. The CDR3 has 14 residues. V lost 0 bases and J lost 6, with 8 bases in between. The CDR3 sequence: CASSLDLFSGELFF. The CDR3 DNA reads TGTGCCAGCAGCTTAGATCTCTTCTCCGGGGAGCTGTTTTTT.

The chain combines TRBV28 with TRBJ2-7, with D hard to call. Germline V gene data show CDR1 as MDHEN and CDR2 as SYDVKM. The CDR3 consists of 13 residues. With 3 bases removed from V and 4 bases from J, the gap between germline ends came to 10 bases. CDR3 DNA sequence: TGTGCCAGCAGTTTGAGGCCGAGTTACGAGCAGTACTTC. Translated, it gives CASSLRPSYEQYF.

The chain employs TRBV14 and TRBJ2-7, with 7 nucleotides matching TRBD1. The CDR3 contains 14 residues. Germline assignment: CDR1 SGHDN and CDR2 FVKESK. The J segment lost 9 bases and the V segment lost 0 bases, leaving 8 bases of the junction unmatched. The CDR3 sequence: CASSQDFSRGWQYF. DNA for the CDR3: TGTGCCAGCAGCCAAGATTTTTCCAGGGGGTGGCAGTACTTC.